The clone carrying this T cell receptor beta chain was seen a few times. What it binds is not known. TCRdb independently ran MiXCR on the 5' RACE reads; one entry per CDR3 protein. The table has more than 400,000 distinct CDR3 sequences, roughly 18% seen once. Trimming stripped 7 bases from V and 2 bases from J, with 11 bases between. The CDR3 contains 13 residues. The sample originates from a study of T-cell memory formation after mild COVID-19. Overall study context: Across donors, TCR clusters were largely donor specific. Findings and caveats of the study: Shrinking CD4+ clones resided mostly in CM and EM, and CD8+ ones in EMRA. Clones that contracted from day 15 to 85 were balanced CD4/CD8, while later expanders leaned CD4+. Memory cells collected pre-infection included some clones that later responded, suggesting cross-reactive memory joined.

Sequenced: PBMCs or a T cell subset sorted from them (not recorded which). The chain joins TRBV12-3 or TRBV12-4 to TRBJ1-1; D unresolved. This clonotype originated in an adult woman who had mild COVID-19 (a few samples of this study predate the infection). Cell type and time point are not known. CDR3 bases: TGTGCCAGCAATGACGGACGTAACACTGAAGCTTTCTTT. It is translated as CASNDGRNTEAFF.